What follows are 18 T cell receptor beta chains derived from one specimen sequenced in a study of CD8 T cells in ankylosing spondylitis. TCRdb independently ran MiXCR on the 5' RACE reads; one entry per CDR3 protein. The table includes about 150,000 distinct CDR3 sequences, roughly 10% detected once. The sample consisted of blood, either unsorted or a sorted T cell fraction (not recorded which). Receptors were obtained from a female donor with ankylosing spondylitis or in good health (not recorded which).

This clonotype was seen a handful of times. The J gene is TRBJ2-7, the V gene TRBV2, with 8 bases matching TRBD2. The CDR3 spans 14 residues. The germline V gene has CDR1 SNHLY and CDR2 FYNNEI. Written as DNA, the CDR3 is TGTGCAACCAGGGGCCTAGCGGGTACCTACGAGCAGTACTTC. Protein product: CATRGLAGTYEQYF. Complete variable domain (other parts from reference TRBV2 and TRBJ2-7): EPEVTQTPSHQVTQMGQEVILRCVPISNHLYFYWYRQILGQKVEFLVSFYNNEISEKSEIFDDQFSVERPDGSNFTLKIRSTKLEDSAMYFCATRGLAGTYEQYFGPGTRLTVT.

This clonotype was counted many times. The chain couples TRBV12-3 or TRBV12-4 to TRBJ2-3; D unclear. Between the trimmed V and J ends, which lost 2 bases and 1 base, there was a span of 4 bases. The CDR3 has 13 residues. CDR3 loop: CASSLMRTDTQYF. DNA for the CDR3: TGTGCCAGCAGTTTAATGCGCACAGATACGCAGTATTTT.

With regard to this clonotype: A much larger clone lies a single base off, so this may be a read error. The V call is TRBV20-1, the J call TRBJ2-3, with TRBD2 matching over 14 bases. The J segment lost 4 bases and the V segment lost 0 bases, leaving 15 bases of the junction unmatched. The CDR3 covers 20 residues. Per germline, CDR1 DFQATT and CDR2 SNEGSKA (reference sequence). The DNA for the CDR3 is TGCAGTGCTAGAGATCGATGGGGACTAGCGGGAGTCGGGGTCGCAGATACGCAGTATTTT. Residues: CSARDRWGLAGVGVADTQYF.

There are many counts of this clonotype. The rearrangement links TRBV5-1 to TRBJ2-2; D is ambiguous. The CDR3 runs 15 residues. The V end lost 4 bases, the J end lost 1 base, and 11 bases lay between the germline ends. Germline V CDR1 and CDR2: SGHRS, YFSETQ. The CDR3 loop is CASSLDMRNTGELFF. DNA for the CDR3: TGCGCCAGCAGCCTTGACATGAGGAACACCGGGGAGCTGTTTTTT.

This clonotype has only a few counts. V and J are TRBV7-2 and TRBJ2-3; no firm D call. Germline CDR1 SGHTA, CDR2 FQGNSA. Trimming left V 2 bases short and J 2 bases short, with 11 bases between. The CDR3 runs to 15 residues. CDR3 in amino acids: CASSLPGPSTDTQYF. The CDR3 DNA follows: TGTGCCAGCAGCTTACCCGGGCCCTCCACAGATACGCAGTATTTT.

This clonotype was observed at least ten times. This sequence joins TRBV5-1 and TRBJ2-7; D might be TRBD1 or TRBD2, each matching 7 bases. From germline, CDR1 is SGHRS and CDR2 YFSETQ. Trimming left V 2 bases short and J 7 bases short, with 16 bases between. The CDR3 contains 14 residues. CDR3 amino acids: CASSFRQGGREQYF. The CDR3 nucleotides are TGCGCCAGCAGCTTCCGTCAGGGGGGGAGAGAGCAGTACTTC.

This clonotype was observed at least ten times. This chain joins TRBV20-1 and TRBJ2-7, with TRBD1 identical over 10 bases. Trimming took 0 bases from V and 2 from J; bases not matched to a gene: 10. The CDR3 runs to 17 residues. Germline lookup yields CDR1 DFQATT and CDR2 SNEGSKA (reference sequence). The CDR3 DNA follows: TGCAGTGCTAGAGATCTAGGACAGGGGGACATCACCTACGAGCAGTACTTC. The encoded protein is CSARDLGQGDITYEQYF.

The table lists this clonotype with many counts. The genes are TRBV29-1 and TRBJ1-4; D gene uncertain. The CDR3 has 14 amino acids. Germline values: CDR1 SQVTM, CDR2 ANQGSEA. V lost 2 bases and J lost 14, with 21 bases in between. The CDR3 DNA reads as TGCAGCGTTGAAATGGCAGGCGTCGGCGGAACTCTGTTTTTT. It encodes CSVEMAGVGGTLFF.

The V gene is TRBV28, the J gene TRBJ1-5, with TRBD1 matching over 7 bases. The J segment lost 4 bases and the V segment lost 4 bases, leaving 7 bases of the junction unmatched. The CDR3 is 15 amino acids. Germline-derived CDR1 and CDR2 are MDHEN and SYDVKM. DNA of the CDR3: TGTGCCAGCAGTTCATCCGGGACAGCAAATCAGCCCCAGCATTTT. This translates into CASSSSGTANQPQHF.

This clonotype was recorded many times. J is TRBJ2-1 and V is TRBV7-9, with 7 bases aligning to TRBD2. The V gene's germline CDR1 is SEHNR and CDR2 FQNEAQ (reference sequence). The CDR3 has 13 amino acids. Unmatched junction bases numbered 3, after V lost 1 base and J lost 9 bases. CDR3 amino acids: CASSLDGGGEQFF. In DNA form, the CDR3 reads TGTGCCAGCAGCTTAGATGGGGGGGGTGAGCAGTTCTTC. Full variable domain (rest looked up from reference TRBV7-9 and TRBJ2-1): DTGVSQNPRHKITKRGQNVTFRCDPISEHNRLYWYRQTLGQGPEFLTYFQNEAQLEKSRLLSDRFSAERPKGSFSTLEIQRTEQGDSAMYLCASSLDGGGEQFFGPGTRLTVL.

In its sample, this clonotype was seen many times. V and J are TRBV7-3 and TRBJ2-2; D is perhaps TRBD2 (5 bases). Germline V CDR1 and CDR2: SGHTA, FQGTGA. Trimming removed 5 bases from V and 0 bases from J, with 10 bases in between. The CDR3 runs 15 residues. The CDR3 bases are TGTGCCAGCAGCCCCGAGGGTTCGAACACCGGGGAGCTGTTTTTT. Translation gives CASSPEGSNTGELFF.

The rearrangement joins TRBV20-1 to TRBJ1-2; 8 bases line up with TRBD1. V gave up 7 bases and J gave up 2 bases; unmatched junction bases: 12. Germline V gives CDR1 DFQATT, CDR2 SNEGSKA (reference sequence). This CDR3 contains 15 residues. The CDR3 region is CSVTIRTGTNYGYTF. CDR3 sequence (DNA): TGCAGTGTTACCATCCGGACAGGGACAAACTATGGCTACACCTTC.

Notes on this clonotype: A much larger clone sits a single nucleotide away, making a read error possible. The chain has TRBV20-1 and TRBJ2-3, with no clear D. This CDR3 has 15 amino acids. The germline CDR1 and CDR2 sequences are DFQATT and SNEGSKA (reference sequence). Trimming cost V 7 bases and J 0 bases, with 17 bases left between them. CDR3 residues: CSGNPRVGSTDTQYF. The CDR3 DNA sequence: TGCAGTGGGAACCCTAGGGTGGGGAGCACAGATACGCAGTATTTT.

This clonotype came up once. Here the CDR3 DNA reads TGTGCCAGCAGTTTAGCTATATACGAGCAGTACTTC. It specifies CASSLAIYEQYF. The V gene is TRBV12-3 or TRBV12-4, the J gene TRBJ2-7; D not certain. The V gene lost 0 bases and the J gene lost 4 bases, with 4 bases spanning the gap. The CDR3 is made up of 12 amino acids.

This clonotype has a count of ten or more. This rearrangement joins TRBV18 to TRBJ2-1; no clear D. The CDR3 length is 12 residues. CDR1 and CDR2 from the germline V gene are KGHSH and LQKENI. Between the trimmed V and J ends, which lost 2 bases and 8 bases, there was a span of 7 bases. The CDR3 protein is CASSPGVDEQFF. In nucleotides, the CDR3 is TGTGCCAGCTCACCAGGTGTAGATGAGCAGTTCTTC.

A remark on this clonotype: Since a much larger clone is just one base distant, this may be a read error. V usage is TRBV6-6 and J usage is TRBJ2-7; D uncertain. This CDR3 is built from 13 residues. CDR1 MNHNY and CDR2 SVGAGI come from the germline V gene (reference sequence). Trimming removed 0 bases from V and 3 bases from J, with 6 bases in between. The CDR3: CASSYSAGYEQYF. The CDR3 DNA reads TGTGCCAGCAGTTACTCGGCCGGCTACGAGCAGTACTTC.

This clonotype was counted at least ten times. This chain joins TRBV5-1 and TRBJ1-4; D possibly corresponds to TRBD1 (5 bases). Germline CDR1 SGHRS, CDR2 YFSETQ. This CDR3 spans 15 amino acids. With 3 bases removed from V and 2 bases from J, the gap between germline ends came to 11 bases. The CDR3 sequence is CASSSLGGTNEKLFF. CDR3 DNA sequence: TGCGCCAGCAGCTCCCTCGGGGGGACTAATGAAAAACTGTTTTTT. Full variable domain (rest looked up from reference TRBV5-1 and TRBJ1-4): KAGVTQTPRYLIKTRGQQVTLSCSPISGHRSVSWYQQTPGQGLQFLFEYFSETQRNKGNFPGRFSGRQFSNSRSEMNVSTLELGDSALYLCASSSLGGTNEKLFFGSGTQLSVL.

This clonotype was counted between two and nine times. This sequence joins TRBV3-1 and TRBJ2-1; 12 bases are a match to TRBD2. Germline trimming cut 4 bases from V and 12 bases from J; bases unmatched to any gene: 13. Looked up from germline, CDR1 is LGHDT and CDR2 is YNNKEL (reference sequence). The CDR3 is made up of 16 amino acids. In nucleotides, the CDR3 is TGTGCCAGCAGCCCAACCGCTAGCGGGAGGGCTGCCGGGCAGTTCTTC. Its translation: CASSPTASGRAAGQFF.